This is a list of T cell receptor beta chains from one sample in a study of T cell repertoires in cytomegalovirus infection. Using its own MiXCR run on the reads, TCRdb lists one record per CDR3 protein. The repertoire holds about 360,000 distinct CDR3 sequences, 15% to 20% seen once, with approximately 10% in the top ten. The sequenced sample was PBMCs. The receptors were sampled from a human donor in good health (CMV status not recorded). Some clones in this sample may be carry-over from other donors' samples. The CDR3 runs from the conserved cysteine through the conserved F or W. The order of the fields is clone size, J gene, CDR3 length, D gene, V gene, CDR3 protein, CDR3 DNA. D genes are given only for firm matches. The size of a clone is reported for some rows only, either as once, few or many, or as a class for expanded clones.

clone size: .
J gene: TRBJ1-5
CDR3 length: 13
D gene: .
V gene: TRBV2
CDR3 protein: CASSEEGNQPQHF
CDR3 DNA: TGTGCCAGCAGTGAGGAGGGCAATCAGCCCCAGCATTTT

clone size: few
J gene: TRBJ2-1
CDR3 length: 13
D gene: .
V gene: TRBV7-6
CDR3 protein: CASSAREYNEQFF
CDR3 DNA: TGTGCCAGCAGCGCCAGGGAATACAATGAGCAGTTCTTC

clone size: many
J gene: TRBJ1-6
CDR3 length: 17
D gene: TRBD1
V gene: TRBV7-6
CDR3 protein: CASSSTTHGQGDSPLHF
CDR3 DNA: TGTGCCAGCAGCTCGACGACTCACGGACAGGGAGATTCACCCCTCCACTTT

clone size: few
J gene: TRBJ2-7
CDR3 length: 14
D gene: .
V gene: TRBV10-3
CDR3 protein: CAISESTSSYEQYF
CDR3 DNA: TGTGCCATCAGTGAGTCGACAAGCTCCTACGAGCAGTACTTC

clone size: few
J gene: TRBJ2-1
CDR3 length: 16
D gene: TRBD1
V gene: TRBV20-1
CDR3 protein: CSAADPRDRGLVEQFF
CDR3 DNA: TGCAGTGCTGCGGATCCCCGGGACAGGGGGCTGGTTGAGCAGTTCTTC

clone size: few
J gene: TRBJ1-1
CDR3 length: 14
D gene: .
V gene: TRBV12-3/TRBV12-4
CDR3 protein: CASSLRGAARKAFF
CDR3 DNA: TGTGCCAGCAGTCTGCGAGGAGCGGCCAGAAAAGCTTTCTTT

clone size: many
J gene: TRBJ1-5
CDR3 length: 17
D gene: .
V gene: TRBV7-8
CDR3 protein: CASSLGTAPDSNQPQHF
CDR3 DNA: TGTGCCAGCAGCTTAGGGACAGCCCCTGATAGCAATCAGCCCCAGCATTTT

clone size: .
J gene: TRBJ1-4
CDR3 length: 15
D gene: TRBD1
V gene: TRBV7-9
CDR3 protein: CASSPPGTGGEKLFF
CDR3 DNA: TGTGCCAGCAGTCCCCCCGGGACAGGGGGTGAAAAACTGTTTTTT

clone size: many
J gene: TRBJ1-3
CDR3 length: 15
D gene: .
V gene: TRBV3-1
CDR3 protein: CASSQGSRSGNTIYF
CDR3 DNA: TGTGCCAGCAGCCAAGGAAGTCGCTCTGGAAACACCATATATTTT

clone size: .
J gene: TRBJ2-7
CDR3 length: 13
D gene: .
V gene: TRBV7-9
CDR3 protein: CASSPFRSYEQYF
CDR3 DNA: TGTGCCAGCAGCCCCTTTAGGTCCTACGAGCAGTACTTC

clone size: few
J gene: TRBJ2-1
CDR3 length: 13
D gene: .
V gene: TRBV4-3
CDR3 protein: CASSLSSGSAQFF
CDR3 DNA: TGCGCCAGCAGCCTTTCGTCGGGGAGTGCGCAGTTCTTC

clone size: few
J gene: TRBJ2-5
CDR3 length: 16
D gene: TRBD2
V gene: TRBV7-8
CDR3 protein: CASSFRRETSRETQYF
CDR3 DNA: TGTGCCAGCAGCTTCCGTCGTGAGACTAGCCGAGAGACCCAGTACTTC

clone size: few
J gene: TRBJ2-5
CDR3 length: 16
D gene: .
V gene: TRBV12-3/TRBV12-4
CDR3 protein: CASSPRARGWGETQYF
CDR3 DNA: TGTGCCAGCAGCCCTAGGGCTCGGGGGTGGGGAGAGACCCAGTACTTC

clone size: few
J gene: TRBJ2-1
CDR3 length: 14
D gene: TRBD2
V gene: TRBV2
CDR3 protein: CATHRLAGINEQFF
CDR3 DNA: TGTGCCACCCACCGACTAGCGGGTATCAATGAGCAGTTCTTC

clone size: .
J gene: TRBJ2-5
CDR3 length: 16
D gene: .
V gene: TRBV3-1
CDR3 protein: CASSPSRTGSGVTQYF
CDR3 DNA: TGTGCCAGCAGCCCCTCCCGGACAGGGAGCGGGGTGACCCAGTACTTC

clone size: .
J gene: TRBJ2-4
CDR3 length: 16
D gene: .
V gene: TRBV12-5
CDR3 protein: CASQTRDKLAKNIQYF
CDR3 DNA: TGTGCTAGCCAGACTCGGGACAAATTAGCCAAAAACATTCAGTACTTC

clone size: many
J gene: TRBJ1-4
CDR3 length: 14
D gene: .
V gene: TRBV28
CDR3 protein: CASRPGPDYGKLFF
CDR3 DNA: TGTGCCAGCAGGCCGGGGCCGGACTATGGAAAACTGTTTTTT

clone size: .
J gene: TRBJ2-7
CDR3 length: 15
D gene: .
V gene: TRBV7-2
CDR3 protein: CASSLSRLETYEQYF
CDR3 DNA: TGTGCCAGCAGCTTAAGCCGTCTAGAGACCTACGAGCAGTACTTC

clone size: .
J gene: TRBJ2-3
CDR3 length: 15
D gene: .
V gene: TRBV10-3
CDR3 protein: CAISAGGASTDTQYF
CDR3 DNA: TGTGCCATCAGTGCGGGCGGGGCAAGCACAGATACGCAGTATTTT

clone size: many
J gene: TRBJ1-1
CDR3 length: 13
D gene: TRBD1
V gene: TRBV7-6
CDR3 protein: CASSSNRGAEAFF
CDR3 DNA: TGTGCCAGCAGCTCAAACAGGGGTGCTGAAGCTTTCTTT

clone size: .
J gene: TRBJ1-2
CDR3 length: 13
D gene: .
V gene: TRBV4-3
CDR3 protein: CASSQDLGGRYTF
CDR3 DNA: TGCGCCAGCAGCCAAGATCTCGGGGGACGCTACACCTTC

clone size: .
J gene: TRBJ2-5
CDR3 length: 15
D gene: TRBD2
V gene: TRBV20-1
CDR3 protein: CSATSELAGAVAQYF
CDR3 DNA: TGCAGTGCTACTTCGGAACTAGCGGGGGCCGTCGCCCAGTACTTC

clone size: many
J gene: TRBJ1-1
CDR3 length: 12
D gene: .
V gene: TRBV25-1
CDR3 protein: CASKRGYTEAFF
CDR3 DNA: TGTGCCAGCAAAAGGGGGTACACTGAAGCTTTCTTT

clone size: few
J gene: TRBJ2-1
CDR3 length: 12
D gene: .
V gene: TRBV4-1
CDR3 protein: CASSLYPNEQFF
CDR3 DNA: TGCGCCAGCAGCCTATACCCTAATGAGCAGTTCTTC

clone size: many
J gene: TRBJ2-3
CDR3 length: 15
D gene: TRBD1
V gene: TRBV7-2
CDR3 protein: CASRGTVRFTDTQYF
CDR3 DNA: TGTGCCAGCAGGGGGACAGTAAGATTCACAGATACGCAGTATTTT

clone size: few
J gene: TRBJ2-1
CDR3 length: 15
D gene: TRBD1
V gene: TRBV28
CDR3 protein: CASSPPGAGGGEQFF
CDR3 DNA: TGTGCCAGCAGTCCCCCTGGGGCAGGGGGCGGTGAGCAGTTCTTC

clone size: few
J gene: TRBJ1-2
CDR3 length: 13
D gene: .
V gene: TRBV19
CDR3 protein: CASRLRYGAGYTF
CDR3 DNA: TGTGCCAGTAGGCTACGATACGGCGCAGGCTACACCTTC

clone size: once
J gene: TRBJ2-1
CDR3 length: 15
D gene: .
V gene: TRBV7-6
CDR3 protein: CATNQGSTLYNEQFF
CDR3 DNA: TGTGCCACCAACCAGGGGTCCACCCTCTACAATGAGCAGTTCTTC